A selection of T cell receptor beta chains follows, all from one sample in a study of beta chain features in type 1 diabetes. Produced via immunoSEQ multiplex PCR; TCRdb's table is partial and in-frame only. The data hold roughly 610,000 clones, with 15% to 18% observed a single time. Sample: naive CD4+ T cells from blood. The origin of the receptors is a man aged 18-30 years in good health. Both conserved end residues are part of each CDR3. Fields, in order: CDR3 protein, CDR3 DNA, CDR3 length, J gene, D gene, clone size, V gene. A D gene is named only where the DNA matches it firmly. Clone size is stated in some rows and not others, as once, few, many or a class when expanded.

CDR3aa: CAWSVLGTGVPGANVLTF
CDR3nt: TGTGCCTGGAGTGTACTAGGGACAGGGGTACCTGGGGCCAACGTCCTGACTTTC
len: 18
j_gene: TRBJ2-6
d_gene: TRBD1
abundance: few
v_gene: TRBV30

CDR3aa: CSGTTSGYEQYF
CDR3nt: TGCAGCGGGACTACCTCCGGTTACGAGCAGTACTTC
len: 12
j_gene: TRBJ2-7
d_gene: -
abundance: -
v_gene: TRBV29-1

CDR3aa: CASSPRFGTGELFF
CDR3nt: TGTGCCAGCAGCCCACGGTTTGGCACCGGGGAGCTGTTTTTT
len: 14
j_gene: TRBJ2-2
d_gene: -
abundance: -
v_gene: TRBV7-3

CDR3aa: CASSPGQVNTGELFF
CDR3nt: TGCGCCAGCAGTCCCGGGCAGGTGAACACCGGGGAGCTGTTTTTT
len: 15
j_gene: TRBJ2-2
d_gene: -
abundance: few
v_gene: TRBV4-1

CDR3aa: CASRPEVQGAREQYF
CDR3nt: TGTGCCAGCAGACCCGAAGTACAGGGGGCTCGCGAGCAGTACTTC
len: 15
j_gene: TRBJ2-7
d_gene: TRBD1
abundance: few
v_gene: TRBV6-5

CDR3aa: CASSLGEIANEKLFF
CDR3nt: TGCGCCAGCAGCTTGGGGGAGATCGCTAATGAAAAACTGTTTTTT
len: 15
j_gene: TRBJ1-4
d_gene: -
abundance: few
v_gene: TRBV5-1

CDR3aa: CASTGNYGYTF
CDR3nt: TGTGCCAGCACAGGGAACTATGGCTACACCTTC
len: 11
j_gene: TRBJ1-2
d_gene: -
abundance: -
v_gene: TRBV6-5

CDR3aa: CASSLAGGLAKNIQYF
CDR3nt: TGTGCCAGCAGCTTGGCCGGGGGTCTAGCCAAAAACATTCAGTACTTC
len: 16
j_gene: TRBJ2-4
d_gene: -
abundance: few
v_gene: TRBV5-4

CDR3aa: CASSLGTGELFF
CDR3nt: TGTGCCAGCAGTTTAGGAACCGGGGAGCTGTTTTTT
len: 12
j_gene: TRBJ2-2
d_gene: -
abundance: -
v_gene: TRBV28

CDR3aa: CASSAQGAGTEAFF
CDR3nt: TGTGCCAGCAGCGCACAGGGGGCAGGCACTGAAGCTTTCTTT
len: 14
j_gene: TRBJ1-1
d_gene: TRBD1
abundance: few
v_gene: TRBV9

CDR3aa: CASSLDRNNYGYTF
CDR3nt: TGTGCCAGCAGCTTAGACAGGAACAACTATGGCTACACCTTC
len: 14
j_gene: TRBJ1-2
d_gene: -
abundance: -
v_gene: TRBV7-2

CDR3aa: CASSQQSSGYTGELFF
CDR3nt: TGTGCCAGCAGCCAACAAAGTTCGGGGTACACCGGGGAGCTGTTTTTT
len: 16
j_gene: TRBJ2-2
d_gene: -
abundance: few
v_gene: TRBV4-2

CDR3aa: CASSLSTAYEQYF
CDR3nt: TGCGCCAGCAGCTTGTCCACAGCCTACGAGCAGTACTTC
len: 13
j_gene: TRBJ2-7
d_gene: -
abundance: -
v_gene: TRBV5-1

CDR3aa: CASSSRRTLINEKLFF
CDR3nt: TGTGCCAGCAGCTCTCGCCGGACACTGATTAATGAAAAACTGTTTTTT
len: 16
j_gene: TRBJ1-4
d_gene: -
abundance: -
v_gene: TRBV7-6

CDR3aa: CASSEDRETQYF
CDR3nt: TGTGCCAGCAGCGAGGACAGAGAGACCCAGTACTTC
len: 12
j_gene: TRBJ2-5
d_gene: -
abundance: -
v_gene: TRBV7-3

CDR3aa: CASSEPGLEQFF
CDR3nt: TGTGCCAGCAGCGAGCCGGGGCTAGAGCAGTTCTTC
len: 12
j_gene: TRBJ2-1
d_gene: -
abundance: -
v_gene: TRBV7-3

CDR3aa: CASCGTGAFYGYTF
CDR3nt: TGTGCCAGCTGTGGGACAGGGGCGTTCTATGGCTACACCTTC
len: 14
j_gene: TRBJ1-2
d_gene: TRBD1
abundance: -
v_gene: TRBV10-3

CDR3aa: CASSVGQGDYPPYNEQFF
CDR3nt: TGTGCCAGCAGCGTCGGACAGGGGGATTACCCCCCATACAATGAGCAGTTCTTC
len: 18
j_gene: TRBJ2-1
d_gene: TRBD1
abundance: few
v_gene: TRBV9

CDR3aa: CASSLGAGLDQPQHF
CDR3nt: TGTGCCAGCAGCTTGGGGGCAGGCTTAGATCAGCCCCAGCATTTT
len: 15
j_gene: TRBJ1-5
d_gene: -
abundance: -
v_gene: TRBV5-6

CDR3aa: CAGSGSPGTEAFF
CDR3nt: TGTGCCGGATCCGGGTCCCCCGGGACTGAAGCTTTCTTT
len: 13
j_gene: TRBJ1-1
d_gene: -
abundance: -
v_gene: TRBV30

CDR3aa: CASSPGQINYGYTF
CDR3nt: TGTGCCAGCAGCCCGGGGCAGATTAACTATGGCTACACCTTC
len: 14
j_gene: TRBJ1-2
d_gene: -
abundance: -
v_gene: TRBV7-2

CDR3aa: CASSESGTANTGELFF
CDR3nt: TGTGCCAGCAGTGAATCTGGGACAGCGAACACCGGGGAGCTGTTTTTT
len: 16
j_gene: TRBJ2-2
d_gene: TRBD1
abundance: -
v_gene: TRBV6-1

CDR3aa: CASSPAGTGRETQYF
CDR3nt: TGCGCCAGCAGCCCCGCCGGGACAGGGAGAGAGACCCAGTACTTC
len: 15
j_gene: TRBJ2-5
d_gene: TRBD1
abundance: few
v_gene: TRBV5-1

CDR3aa: CASSSQYEQYF
CDR3nt: TGCGCCAGCAGCAGCCAATACGAGCAGTACTTC
len: 11
j_gene: TRBJ2-7
d_gene: -
abundance: few
v_gene: TRBV5-1

CDR3aa: CASSLGGGRSYEQYF
CDR3nt: TGTGCCAGCAGCTTAGGGGGAGGCCGCTCCTACGAGCAGTACTTC
len: 15
j_gene: TRBJ2-7
d_gene: -
abundance: few
v_gene: TRBV11-3

CDR3aa: CASSQVRLGGYQETQYF
CDR3nt: TGTGCCAGCAGCCAAGTGAGATTAGGAGGGTACCAAGAGACCCAGTACTTC
len: 17
j_gene: TRBJ2-5
d_gene: -
abundance: few
v_gene: TRBV4-2

CDR3aa: CASSGGPPSLVPQHF
CDR3nt: TGTGCCAGCAGCGGGGGGCCACCTTCTTTGGTGCCCCAGCATTTT
len: 15
j_gene: TRBJ1-5
d_gene: -
abundance: -
v_gene: TRBV6-1

CDR3aa: CASSLSGNIQYF
CDR3nt: TGTGCCAGCAGCTTAAGCGGGAACATTCAGTACTTC
len: 12
j_gene: TRBJ2-4
d_gene: -
abundance: few
v_gene: TRBV7-3

CDR3aa: CASSNRDRGLFEQFF
CDR3nt: TGCGCCAGCAGCAACCGGGACAGGGGGCTTTTTGAGCAGTTCTTC
len: 15
j_gene: TRBJ2-1
d_gene: TRBD1
abundance: -
v_gene: TRBV5-1